This paragraph reports one T cell receptor (beta chain). No antigen is known for it. No per-base quality is available; no much larger clone lies one base away. The entry originates in a study of blood T cell repertoires in COVID-19 (dated by TCRdb to the early 2020s). About the investigation overall: Samples from collaborators originated in the United States, Italy and Spain and spanned both the acute and convalescent phases of COVID-19. The repertoires were released in a freely available public database intended as a resource for research on the immune response to SARS-CoV-2. Samples were obtained from the ongoing ImmuneRACE study (first 160 participants) and from 950 to 1,500 subjects provided by 6 global collaborators. The dataset comprised deeply sampled blood TCRbeta repertoires from subjects exposed to, actively infected with, or recovered from COVID-19. Where available, HLA class I and class II types were taken from metadata supplied by the sample provider and were not determined by assay-based typing. Sample metadata almost always included a de-identified subject ID, COVID-19 status, age in years and sex. The material from the prospective study consisted of cDNA or gDNA derived from T cells, B-cell-depleted T cells, or PBMCs. The research as a whole found: The amount of clinical and demographic metadata varied by source and participant and was provided uncurated.

The immunoSEQ Assay, a bias-controlled multiplex PCR, was used to amplify TCRbeta CDR3 regions from genomic DNA. From the authors' description of their analysis: The number of nucleated cells in each sample was estimated by amplification of reference gene primers within the assay. Sequence reads were collapsed and filtered to measure the absolute abundance of every unique TCRbeta CDR3 rearrangement. For each sample, productive Simpson clonality was calculated as the square root of Simpson's diversity index across productive rearrangements. Imported from immuneACCESS, the table was reduced by TCRdb to in-frame sequences with V and J called. These copies leave out some clones; in studies compared against another copy, an unresolved V gene accounts for under half, and the cause of the remainder is not known. V, J and clone size are those of that table, while D and trimming were read from the DNA. The table for this sample lists approximately 160,000 clones; roughly 72% of them were counted only once. The ten biggest clones cover 3% to 4.5% of the sample.

The germline V gene encodes CDR1 SQVTM and CDR2 ANQGSEA. The CDR3, from cysteine to phenylalanine, totals 13 residues. The retained sequence is limited to the CDR3, 39 bases, with the frame set at the first base. V is trimmed back by 4 bases and J by 4 bases, and the junction contains 6 bases that no gene match accounts for. Whole blood was collected in K2EDTA tubes by collaborating institutions according to the institutions' own protocols. For TCRbeta analysis, collaborators shipped samples in one of three forms: frozen whole blood, isolated PBMCs, or DNA extracted from either of those sample types.

This sequence was found in a woman aged 80 or over with acute or convalescent COVID-19. Sequencing was done on a sample of peripheral blood. The sequence joins TRBV29-1 to TRBJ2-5, and TRBD2 matches 7 of the central bases. The CDR3: CSVVVPGGETQYF. The bases are TGCAGCGTTGTGGTCCCGGGGGGAGAGACCCAGTACTTC.